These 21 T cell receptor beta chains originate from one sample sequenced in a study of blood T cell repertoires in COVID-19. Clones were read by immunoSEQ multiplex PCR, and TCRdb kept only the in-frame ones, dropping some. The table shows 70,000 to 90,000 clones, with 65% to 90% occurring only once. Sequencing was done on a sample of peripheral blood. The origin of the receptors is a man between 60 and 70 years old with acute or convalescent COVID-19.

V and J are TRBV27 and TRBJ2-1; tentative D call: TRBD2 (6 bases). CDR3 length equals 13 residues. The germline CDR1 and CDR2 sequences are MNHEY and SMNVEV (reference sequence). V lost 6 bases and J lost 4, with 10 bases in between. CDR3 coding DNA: TGTGCCAGCAGGCGGGAATGGTACAATGAGCAGTTCTTC. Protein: CASRREWYNEQFF.

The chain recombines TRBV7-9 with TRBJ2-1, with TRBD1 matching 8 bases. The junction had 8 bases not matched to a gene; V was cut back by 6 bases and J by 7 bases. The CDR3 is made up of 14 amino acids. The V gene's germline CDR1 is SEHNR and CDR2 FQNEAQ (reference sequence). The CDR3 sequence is CASRIQRTGNEQFF. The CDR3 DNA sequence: TGTGCCAGCAGAATTCAACGGACAGGGAATGAGCAGTTCTTC.

For the CDR3, the DNA is TGTGCCTGGAGTGCCCTCGACAGGATTCAGCCCCAGCATTTT. Protein: CAWSALDRIQPQHF. The rearrangement links TRBV30 to TRBJ1-5; the D gene is possibly TRBD1 (6 bases). Trimming pared 1 base from V and 6 bases from J, leaving 13 bases between. Germline V lookup: CDR1 GTSNPN, CDR2 SVGIG (reference sequence). The CDR3 has 14 amino acids.

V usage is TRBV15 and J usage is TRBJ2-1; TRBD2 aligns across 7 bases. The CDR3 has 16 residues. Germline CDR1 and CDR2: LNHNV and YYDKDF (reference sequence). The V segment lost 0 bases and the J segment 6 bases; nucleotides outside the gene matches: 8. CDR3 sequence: CATSRERGAGLNEQFF. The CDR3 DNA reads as TGTGCCACCAGCAGAGAGCGAGGAGCGGGACTCAATGAGCAGTTCTTC.

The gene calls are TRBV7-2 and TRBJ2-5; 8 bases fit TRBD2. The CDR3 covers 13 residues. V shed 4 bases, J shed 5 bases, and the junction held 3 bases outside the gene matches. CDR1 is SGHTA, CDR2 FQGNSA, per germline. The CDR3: CASSSRGGETQYF. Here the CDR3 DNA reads TGTGCCAGCAGCTCACGGGGGGGGGAGACCCAGTACTTC.

The CDR3 reads CASSPSGAKNIQYF. The CDR3 coding sequence is TGTGCCAGCAGCCCGTCGGGGGCCAAAAACATTCAGTACTTC. V is TRBV7-9 and J is TRBJ2-4; tentatively, D is TRBD2 (5 bases). The length of the CDR3 is 14 residues. The V and J ends lost 5 bases and 1 base respectively, with 9 bases between them. Germline V gives CDR1 SEHNR, CDR2 FQNEAQ (reference sequence).

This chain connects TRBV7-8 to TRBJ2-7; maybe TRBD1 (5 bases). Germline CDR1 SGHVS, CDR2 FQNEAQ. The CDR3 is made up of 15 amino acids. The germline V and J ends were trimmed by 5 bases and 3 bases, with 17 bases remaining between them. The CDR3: CASSPGVSRDYEQYF. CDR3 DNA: TGTGCCAGCAGCCCGGGCGTGAGCAGGGACTACGAGCAGTACTTC.

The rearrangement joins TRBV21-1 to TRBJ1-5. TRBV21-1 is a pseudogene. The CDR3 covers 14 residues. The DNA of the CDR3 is TGTGCCAGCCCCGACCCAGGGAGGGCTCAGCCCCAGCATTTT. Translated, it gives CASPDPGRAQPQHF.

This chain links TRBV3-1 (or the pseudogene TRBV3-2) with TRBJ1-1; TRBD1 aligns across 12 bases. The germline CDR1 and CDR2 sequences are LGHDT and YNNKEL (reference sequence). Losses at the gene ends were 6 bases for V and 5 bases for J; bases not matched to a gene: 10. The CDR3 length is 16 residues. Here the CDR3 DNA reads TGTGCCAGCAGGACGGGACAGGGGGCGGGAAAAACTGAAGCTTTCTTT. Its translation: CASRTGQGAGKTEAFF.

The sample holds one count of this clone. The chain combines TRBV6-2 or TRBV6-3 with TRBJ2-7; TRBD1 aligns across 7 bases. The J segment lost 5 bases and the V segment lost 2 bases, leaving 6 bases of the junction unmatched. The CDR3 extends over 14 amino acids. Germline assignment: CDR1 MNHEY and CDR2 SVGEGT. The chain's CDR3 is CASSYGTEVNEQYF. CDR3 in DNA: TGTGCCAGCAGTTACGGGACAGAGGTAAACGAGCAGTACTTC.

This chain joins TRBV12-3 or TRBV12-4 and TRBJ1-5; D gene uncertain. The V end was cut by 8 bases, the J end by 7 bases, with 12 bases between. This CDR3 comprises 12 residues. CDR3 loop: CASRRSNQPQHF. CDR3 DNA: TGTGCCAGCCGCAGGTCAAACCAGCCCCAGCATTTT.

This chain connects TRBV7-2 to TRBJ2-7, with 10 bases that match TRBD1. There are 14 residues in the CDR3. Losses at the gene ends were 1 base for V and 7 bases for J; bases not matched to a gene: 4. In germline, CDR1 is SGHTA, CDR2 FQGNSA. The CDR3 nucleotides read TGTGCCAGCAGCTTAGGCCGGACAGGGGGGGAGCAGTACTTC. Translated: CASSLGRTGGEQYF.

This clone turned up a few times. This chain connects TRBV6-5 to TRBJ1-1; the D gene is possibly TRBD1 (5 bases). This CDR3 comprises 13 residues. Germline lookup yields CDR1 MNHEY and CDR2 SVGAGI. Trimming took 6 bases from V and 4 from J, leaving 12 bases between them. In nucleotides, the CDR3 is TGTGCCAGCAGCCCCGGGACTTTCACTGAAGCTTTCTTT. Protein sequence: CASSPGTFTEAFF.

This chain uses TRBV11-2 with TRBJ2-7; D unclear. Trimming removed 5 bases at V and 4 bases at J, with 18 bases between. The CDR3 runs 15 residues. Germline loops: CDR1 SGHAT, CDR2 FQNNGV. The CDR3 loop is CASSAQTRYGYEQYF. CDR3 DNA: TGTGCCAGCAGCGCACAAACCCGGTACGGGTACGAGCAGTACTTC.

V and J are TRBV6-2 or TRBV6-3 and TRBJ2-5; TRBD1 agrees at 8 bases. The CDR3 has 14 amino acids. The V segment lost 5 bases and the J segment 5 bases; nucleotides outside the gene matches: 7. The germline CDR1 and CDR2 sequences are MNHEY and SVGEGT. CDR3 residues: CASSTGQGVETQYF. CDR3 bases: TGTGCCAGCAGTACAGGACAGGGCGTCGAGACCCAGTACTTC.

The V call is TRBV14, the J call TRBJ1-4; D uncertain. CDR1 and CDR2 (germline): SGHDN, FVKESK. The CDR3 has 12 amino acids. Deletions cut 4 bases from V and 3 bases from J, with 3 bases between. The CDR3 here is CASSPSNEKLFF. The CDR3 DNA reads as TGTGCCAGCAGCCCCTCTAATGAAAAACTGTTTTTT.

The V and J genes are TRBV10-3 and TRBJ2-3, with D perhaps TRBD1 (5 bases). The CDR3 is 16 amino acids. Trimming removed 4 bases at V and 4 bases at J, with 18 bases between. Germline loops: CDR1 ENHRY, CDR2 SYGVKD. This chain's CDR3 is CAISAQGRGRPDTQYF. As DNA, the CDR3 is TGTGCCATCAGTGCGCAGGGTCGCGGACGACCAGATACGCAGTATTTT.

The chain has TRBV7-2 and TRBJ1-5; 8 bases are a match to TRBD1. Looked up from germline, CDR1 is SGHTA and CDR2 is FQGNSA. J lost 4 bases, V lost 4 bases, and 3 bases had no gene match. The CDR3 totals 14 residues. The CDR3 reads CASSSRTGNQPQHF. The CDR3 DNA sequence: TGTGCCAGCAGCTCAAGGACAGGGAATCAGCCCCAGCATTTT.

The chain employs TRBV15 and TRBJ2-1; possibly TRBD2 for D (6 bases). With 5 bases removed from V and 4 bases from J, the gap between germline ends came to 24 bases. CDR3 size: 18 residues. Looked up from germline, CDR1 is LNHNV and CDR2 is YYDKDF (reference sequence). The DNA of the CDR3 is TGTGCCACCAGCGCCCCACTGCAGTACGGGAGTTCGTACAATGAGCAGTTCTTC. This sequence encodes CATSAPLQYGSSYNEQFF.

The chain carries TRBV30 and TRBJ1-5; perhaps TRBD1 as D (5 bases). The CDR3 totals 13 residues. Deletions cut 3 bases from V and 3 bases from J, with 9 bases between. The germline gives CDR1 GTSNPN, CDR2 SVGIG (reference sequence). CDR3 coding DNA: TGTGCCTGGAGCCGGGGGGACAATCAGCCCCAGCATTTT. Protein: CAWSRGDNQPQHF.

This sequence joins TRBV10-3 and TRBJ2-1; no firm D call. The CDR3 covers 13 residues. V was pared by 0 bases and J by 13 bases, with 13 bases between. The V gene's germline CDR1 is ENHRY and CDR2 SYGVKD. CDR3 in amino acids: CAISESAEQSQFF. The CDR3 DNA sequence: TGTGCCATCAGTGAGTCGGCTGAACAGAGCCAGTTCTTC.